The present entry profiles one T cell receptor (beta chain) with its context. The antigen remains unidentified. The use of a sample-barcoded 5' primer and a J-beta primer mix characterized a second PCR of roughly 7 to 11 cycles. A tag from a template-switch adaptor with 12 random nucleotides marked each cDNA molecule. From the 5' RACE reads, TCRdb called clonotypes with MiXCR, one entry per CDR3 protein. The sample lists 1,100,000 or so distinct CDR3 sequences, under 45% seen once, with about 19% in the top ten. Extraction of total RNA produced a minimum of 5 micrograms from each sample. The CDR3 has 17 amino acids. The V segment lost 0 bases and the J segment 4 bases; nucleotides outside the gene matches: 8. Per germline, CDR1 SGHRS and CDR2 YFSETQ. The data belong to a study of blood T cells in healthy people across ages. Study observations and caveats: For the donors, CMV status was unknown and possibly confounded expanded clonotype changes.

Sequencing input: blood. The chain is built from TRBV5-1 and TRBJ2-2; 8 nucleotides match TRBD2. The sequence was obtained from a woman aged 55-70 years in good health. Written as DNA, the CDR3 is TGCGCCAGCAGCTTGGCCGGGGGGGTCCTATCCACCGGGGAGCTGTTTTTT. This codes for CASSLAGGVLSTGELFF.